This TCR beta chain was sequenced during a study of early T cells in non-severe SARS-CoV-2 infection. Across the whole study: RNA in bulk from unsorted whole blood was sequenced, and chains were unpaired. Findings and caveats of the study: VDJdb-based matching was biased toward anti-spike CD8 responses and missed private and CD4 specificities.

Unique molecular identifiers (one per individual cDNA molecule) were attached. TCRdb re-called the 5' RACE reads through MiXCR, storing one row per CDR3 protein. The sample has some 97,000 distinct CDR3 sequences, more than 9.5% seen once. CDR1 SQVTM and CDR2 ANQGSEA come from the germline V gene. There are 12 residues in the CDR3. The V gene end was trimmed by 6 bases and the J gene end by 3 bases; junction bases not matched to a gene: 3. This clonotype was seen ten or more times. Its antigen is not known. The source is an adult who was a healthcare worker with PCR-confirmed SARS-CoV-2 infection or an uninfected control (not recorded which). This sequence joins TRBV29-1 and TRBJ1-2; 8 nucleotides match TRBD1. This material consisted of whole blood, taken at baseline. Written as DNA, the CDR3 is TGCAGCGTGGACAGGGAGGACTATGGCTACACCTTC. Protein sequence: CSVDREDYGYTF.